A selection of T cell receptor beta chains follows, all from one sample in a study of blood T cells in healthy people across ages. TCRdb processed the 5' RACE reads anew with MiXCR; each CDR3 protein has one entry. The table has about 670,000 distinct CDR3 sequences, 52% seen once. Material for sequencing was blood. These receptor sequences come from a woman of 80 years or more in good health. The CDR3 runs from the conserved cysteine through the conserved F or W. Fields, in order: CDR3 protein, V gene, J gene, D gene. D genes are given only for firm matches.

CASMTDRERNGYTF,TRBV2,TRBJ1-2,TRBD1
CASSYSSGGNQPQHF,TRBV6-5,TRBJ1-5,-
CSVFSRQDYGYTF,TRBV29-1,TRBJ1-2,-
CASSSPPGRARDTQYF,TRBV5-1,TRBJ2-3,-
CASSPRLAGTNTGELFF,TRBV7-9,TRBJ2-2,TRBD2
CSVVRTGLLHEQFF,TRBV29-1,TRBJ2-1,TRBD1
CSAGDTEAFF,TRBV29-1,TRBJ1-1,-
CASSFTEETQYF,TRBV5-1,-,-
CASKSRAGGFYSNQPQHF,TRBV28,TRBJ1-5,TRBD1
CTTGAWITDTQYF,TRBV14,TRBJ2-3,-
CATGAAAGPGELFF,TRBV24-1,TRBJ2-2,-
CASSPNPRRMEKLFF,TRBV27,TRBJ1-4,-
CASSQGRRGGTDTQYF,TRBV14,TRBJ2-3,TRBD2
CASSLAGNTYEQYF,TRBV5-1,TRBJ2-7,-
CASSSGYAPLHF,TRBV7-2,TRBJ1-6,-
CASGTQGGAKPQHF,TRBV3-1,TRBJ1-5,-
CSVGRAGNEQFF,TRBV29-1,TRBJ2-1,-
CAIVKNSLSYNEQFF,TRBV10-3,TRBJ2-1,-
CASSFVGDTQYF,TRBV28,TRBJ2-3,-
CASSLFRQRGTQYF,TRBV12-3/TRBV12-4,TRBJ2-3,-
CAISDRATDTEAFF,TRBV10-3,TRBJ1-1,-
CASSQGGTGKETQYF,TRBV3-1,TRBJ2-5,TRBD1
CASSYGADSSYEQYF,TRBV6-2/TRBV6-3,TRBJ2-7,-
CASSPRLGRGNTEAFF,TRBV5-5,TRBJ1-1,-
CASSPVADKETQYF,TRBV18,TRBJ2-5,-
CASRPQGTPSQPQHF,TRBV12-3/TRBV12-4,TRBJ1-5,-
CASRTARAEGYTF,TRBV6-5,TRBJ1-2,-
CASSFVRRNPDTQYF,TRBV5-1,TRBJ2-3,-
CASSLGSSGRASSYNEQIF,TRBV5-1,TRBJ2-1,TRBD2
CASSQTSGGAGDTQYF,TRBV18,TRBJ2-3,TRBD2
CASSLVIRGGDTQYF,TRBV28,TRBJ2-3,-
CASSLQNEKLFF,TRBV28,TRBJ1-4,-
CASSLFHGGYNEQFF,TRBV7-3,TRBJ2-1,-